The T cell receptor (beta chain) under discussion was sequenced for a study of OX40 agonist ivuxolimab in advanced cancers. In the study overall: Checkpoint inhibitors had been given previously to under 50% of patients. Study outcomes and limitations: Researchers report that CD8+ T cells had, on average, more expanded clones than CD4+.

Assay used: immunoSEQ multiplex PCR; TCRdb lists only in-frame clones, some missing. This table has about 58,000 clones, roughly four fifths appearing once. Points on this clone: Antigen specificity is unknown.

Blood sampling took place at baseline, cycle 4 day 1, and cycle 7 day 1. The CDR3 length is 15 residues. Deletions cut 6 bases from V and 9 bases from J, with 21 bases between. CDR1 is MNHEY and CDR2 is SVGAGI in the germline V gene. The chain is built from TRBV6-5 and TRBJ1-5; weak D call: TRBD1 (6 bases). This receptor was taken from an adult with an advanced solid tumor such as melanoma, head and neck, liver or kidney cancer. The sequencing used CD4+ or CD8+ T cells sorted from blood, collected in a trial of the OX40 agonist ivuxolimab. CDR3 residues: CASSRSRDNRGPQHF. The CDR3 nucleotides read TGTGCCAGCAGCCGATCTCGGGACAACCGAGGGCCCCAGCATTTT.